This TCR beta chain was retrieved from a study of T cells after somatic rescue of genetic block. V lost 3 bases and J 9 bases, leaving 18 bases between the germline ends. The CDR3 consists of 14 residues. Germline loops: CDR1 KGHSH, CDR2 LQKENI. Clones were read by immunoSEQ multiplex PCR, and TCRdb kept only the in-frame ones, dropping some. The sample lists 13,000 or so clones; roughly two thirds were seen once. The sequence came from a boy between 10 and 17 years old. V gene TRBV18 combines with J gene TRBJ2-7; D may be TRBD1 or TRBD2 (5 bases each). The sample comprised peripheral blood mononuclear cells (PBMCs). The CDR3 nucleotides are TGTGCCAGCTCACCTCCGGGACGGTCGGATTGGCAGTACTTC. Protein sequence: CASSPPGRSDWQYF. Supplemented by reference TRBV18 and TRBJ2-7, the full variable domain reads NAGVMQNPRHLVRRRGQEARLRCSPMKGHSHVYWYRQLPEEGLKFMVYLQKENIIDESGMPKERFSAEFPKEGPSILRIQQVVRGDSAAYFCASSPPGRSDWQYFGPGTRLTVT.